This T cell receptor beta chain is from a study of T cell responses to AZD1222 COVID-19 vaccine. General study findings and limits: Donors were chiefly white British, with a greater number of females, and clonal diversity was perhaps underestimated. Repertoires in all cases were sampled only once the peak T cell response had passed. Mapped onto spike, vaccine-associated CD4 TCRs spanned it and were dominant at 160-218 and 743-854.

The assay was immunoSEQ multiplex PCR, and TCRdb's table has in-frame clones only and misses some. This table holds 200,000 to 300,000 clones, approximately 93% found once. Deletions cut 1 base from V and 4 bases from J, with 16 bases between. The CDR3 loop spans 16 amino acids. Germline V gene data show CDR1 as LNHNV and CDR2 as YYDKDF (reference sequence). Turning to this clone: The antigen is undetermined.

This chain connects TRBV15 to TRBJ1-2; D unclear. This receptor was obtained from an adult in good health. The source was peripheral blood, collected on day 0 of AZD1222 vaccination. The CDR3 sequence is CATSRAGPQGSYGYTF. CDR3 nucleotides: TGTGCCACCAGCAGAGCTGGCCCCCAAGGGAGCTATGGCTACACCTTC.